Listed below are T cell receptor beta chains from one sample, sequenced in a study of OX40 agonist ivuxolimab in advanced cancers. Clones were sequenced by immunoSEQ multiplex PCR, and TCRdb holds only the in-frame ones, with some missing. The sample lists some 60,000 clones, 91% occurring once. The source was CD4+ or CD8+ T cells sorted from blood, collected in a trial of the OX40 agonist ivuxolimab. Source of these receptors: an adult with an advanced solid tumor such as melanoma, head and neck, liver or kidney cancer. Each CDR3 is given with its conserved first and last residue. Each record gives: clone size, J gene, V gene, CDR3 protein. Clone size is stated in some rows and not others, as once, few, many or a class when expanded.

>NA|TRBJ1-2|TRBV5-6
CASSLVGGSNYGYTF
>NA|TRBJ1-5|TRBV19
CASSRGQREQPQHF
>NA|TRBJ2-1|TRBV6-1
CASRQPGIRDEQFF
>NA|TRBJ2-4|TRBV28
CASRGTGRDIQYF
>NA|TRBJ1-1|TRBV19
CASTPRQPMNTEAFF
>few|TRBJ1-2|TRBV28
CASSTQPFYGYTF
>few|TRBJ1-2|TRBV28
CASRTGGRGYTF
>NA|TRBJ1-5|TRBV19
CASSTYGQGNQPQHF
>NA|TRBJ2-1|TRBV6-5
CASRTGGSYNEQFF
>NA|TRBJ2-7|TRBV6-6
CASSGGGLAGSYEQYF
>NA|TRBJ2-5|TRBV2
CASKRVQETQYF
>NA|TRBJ2-1|TRBV7-2
CASSPRITYNEQFF
>NA|TRBJ2-3|TRBV7-2
CASSFSSGSVIDTQYF
>NA|TRBJ2-3|TRBV4-3
CASSQDRAGGEDTQYF
>few|TRBJ1-4|TRBV4-2
CASSQDGRNEKLFF
>NA|TRBJ1-2|TRBV28
CASRPSKNYGYTF
>NA|TRBJ1-5|TRBV19
CASSMSVGVANGQPQHF
>once|TRBJ2-7|TRBV6-1
CASSESWDRAYEQYF
>NA|TRBJ2-7|TRBV6-1
CASREAGLYLYEQYF
>NA|TRBJ1-1|TRBV29-1
CSVTHGRNTEAFF
>NA|TRBJ2-7|TRBV4-1
CASSQALAGAPYEQYF
>NA|TRBJ1-1|TRBV10-3
CAISEFTNAEAFF
>once|TRBJ2-7|TRBV2
CASNKVASGSYEQYF
>NA|TRBJ2-3|TRBV15
CATTEGRARNTQYF
>NA|TRBJ1-1|TRBV11-2
CASSKQGNTEAFF
>NA|TRBJ2-3|TRBV2
CASSRGRGTDTQYF
>NA|TRBJ2-5|TRBV19
CASSPPTQYF
>NA|TRBJ2-5|TRBV7-8
CASSPRSGRGETQYF
>NA|TRBJ2-7|TRBV11-2
CASSLDRGQGSYEQYF
>NA|TRBJ2-1|TRBV11-1
CASSLVGLPEEFF
>NA|TRBJ1-5|TRBV7-2
CASSYRQGGNQPQHF
>few|TRBJ1-2|TRBV5-1
CASSSGQGAKANYGYTF
>NA|TRBJ2-3|TRBV18
CASSPPTLAATDTQYF
>NA|TRBJ2-2|TRBV6-4
CASSRNTGELFF
>few|TRBJ1-6|TRBV4-3
CASSQGGAYNSPLHF
>once|TRBJ1-3|TRBV7-3
CASSLIAGNTIYF
>NA|TRBJ2-1|TRBV4-1
CASSQAGNEQFF
>NA|TRBJ2-2|TRBV7-7
CASSPQRAGVTGELFF
>NA|TRBJ1-4|TRBV27
CASSFLRGANEKLFF
>NA|TRBJ2-7|TRBV28
CASRADRYEQYF
>NA|TRBJ2-2|TRBV2
CASSQVGRTGELFF
>NA|NA|TRBV11-3
CASSLDRLGDPYEQYF
>NA|TRBJ2-1|TRBV7-2
CASSPRTSAYGEQFF
>NA|TRBJ2-1|TRBV2
CASRILPTTEQFF
>NA|TRBJ1-2|TRBV20-1
CSAQDRAETF
>NA|TRBJ2-7|TRBV6-6
CASSGTLGEQYF